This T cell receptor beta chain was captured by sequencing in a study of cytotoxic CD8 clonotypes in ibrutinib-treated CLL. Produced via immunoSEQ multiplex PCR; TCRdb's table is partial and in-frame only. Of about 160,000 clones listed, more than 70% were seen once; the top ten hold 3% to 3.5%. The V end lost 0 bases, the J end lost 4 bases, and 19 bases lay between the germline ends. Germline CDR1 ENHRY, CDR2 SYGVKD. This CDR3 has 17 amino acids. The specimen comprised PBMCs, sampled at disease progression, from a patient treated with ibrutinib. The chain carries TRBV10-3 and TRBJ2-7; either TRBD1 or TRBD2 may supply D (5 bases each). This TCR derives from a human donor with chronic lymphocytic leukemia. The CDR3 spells CAISESGPLMYTYEQYF. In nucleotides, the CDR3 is TGTGCCATCAGTGAGTCGGGACCCTTGATGTATACTTACGAGCAGTACTTC.